Shown below are 26 T cell receptor beta chains from a single sample sequenced in a study of shared T cell receptors in the human thymus. Measured with immunoSEQ multiplex PCR; TCRdb has only the in-frame clones, and not every one. This table holds roughly 560,000 clones, more than 75% found once. The same specimen was also included in a second study, on human thymus T cells.

Sequences were obtained from thymocytes. These receptor sequences come from a boy younger than two with a congenital heart defect.

The J gene is TRBJ1-5, the V gene TRBV6-5; TRBD1 is a possible D gene (5 bases). Germline V gives CDR1 MNHEY, CDR2 SVGAGI. The CDR3 loop spans 15 amino acids. V dropped 4 bases and J dropped 2 bases, with 12 bases sitting between them. For the CDR3, the DNA is TGTGCCAGCAGTTTCCTTCGGGGGGGCAATCAGCCCCAGCATTTT. Amino acid sequence: CASSFLRGGNQPQHF.

The rearrangement joins TRBV7-2 to TRBJ1-3, with 10 bases that match TRBD1. Germline CDR1 SGHTA, CDR2 FQGNSA. CDR3 size: 16 residues. With 1 base clipped from V and 3 bases from J, the junction kept 3 bases outside the gene matches. The CDR3 reads CASSLGTGGDGNTIYF. The CDR3 DNA follows: TGTGCCAGCAGCTTAGGGACAGGGGGGGATGGAAACACCATATATTTT. The entire variable domain, with the rest obtained from reference TRBV7-2 and TRBJ1-3, is as follows: GAGVSQSPSNKVTEKGKDVELRCDPISGHTALYWYRQSLGQGLEFLIYFQGNSAPDKSGLPSDRFSAERTGGSVSTLTIQRTQQEDSAVYLCASSLGTGGDGNTIYFGEGSWLTVV.

The gene calls are TRBV27 and TRBJ2-5; a weak D match, TRBD2 (7 bases). The CDR3 contains 14 residues. CDR1 is MNHEY and CDR2 is SMNVEV in the germline V gene (reference sequence). V gave up 7 bases and J gave up 4 bases, with 16 bases separating them. CDR3 residues: CASTAFGGAETQYF. CDR3 DNA: TGTGCCAGCACCGCCTTTGGGGGGGCAGAGACCCAGTACTTC.

The genes are TRBV25-1 and TRBJ2-3, with 9 bases aligning to TRBD1. Germline assignment: CDR1 MGHDK and CDR2 SYGVNS. The CDR3 runs to 17 residues. V was clipped by 3 bases and J by 3 bases; unmatched bases: 10. CDR3 sequence: CASSDYSQGAPTDTQYF. In DNA, the CDR3 is TGTGCCAGCAGTGACTACTCACAGGGGGCGCCTACAGATACGCAGTATTTT. The variable domain in full, with the rest retrieved from reference TRBV25-1 and TRBJ2-3, is EADIYQTPRYLVIGTGKKITLECSQTMGHDKMYWYQQDPGMELHLIHYSYGVNSTEKGDLSSESTVSRIRTEHFPLTLESARPSHTSQYLCASSDYSQGAPTDTQYFGPGTRLTVL.

The V and J genes are TRBV5-1 and TRBJ2-7; possible D gene TRBD2, 5 bases. Per the germline V gene, CDR1 is SGHRS and CDR2 is YFSETQ. Trimming removed 6 bases from V and 3 bases from J, with 16 bases in between. The CDR3 contains 14 residues. In DNA form, the CDR3 reads TGCGCCAGCAATCGGGCAGTCGGAGGCTACGAGCAGTACTTC. Its translation: CASNRAVGGYEQYF.

The J gene is TRBJ2-3, the V gene TRBV7-9; the match to TRBD2 covers 9 bases. The CDR3 contains 16 residues. Germline V gene sequence: CDR1 SEHNR, CDR2 FQNEAQ (reference sequence). J was trimmed by 4 bases and V by 6 bases; bases with no gene match: 11. The CDR3 spells CASRPLAGGGPDTQYF. CDR3 nucleotides: TGTGCCAGCAGACCATTGGCGGGAGGGGGCCCAGATACGCAGTATTTT.

The rearrangement uses TRBV6-1 and TRBJ2-3, with 10 positions matching TRBD2. With V trimmed by 4 bases and J by 4 bases, 5 bases remained unmatched. This CDR3 is built from 15 residues. Germline V gene lookup returns CDR1 MNHNS and CDR2 SASEGT. CDR3 DNA sequence: TGTGCCAGCAGTGGTCTAGCGGGAGAGTCAGATACGCAGTATTTT. This sequence encodes CASSGLAGESDTQYF.

The chain employs TRBV6-5 and TRBJ2-1; D is unclear. V lost 2 bases, J lost 0 bases, and 5 bases lay in between. There are 14 residues in the CDR3. Germline V lookup: CDR1 MNHEY, CDR2 SVGAGI. CDR3 coding DNA: TGTGCCAGCAGTTACCGTTGCTCCTACAATGAGCAGTTCTTC. Residues: CASSYRCSYNEQFF.

The table lists this clone with a few counts. The genes are TRBV19 and TRBJ1-2; 9 nucleotides match TRBD1. The V and J ends lost 9 bases and 8 bases, in that order; junction bases with no gene match: 10. Germline V CDR1 and CDR2: LNHDA, SQIVND (reference sequence). The CDR3 is 13 amino acids. CDR3 sequence (DNA): TGTGCCAGCTCAAGACAGGGGGGATTGGGCTACACCTTC. Its protein is CASSRQGGLGYTF. The whole variable domain, remainder taken from reference TRBV19 and TRBJ1-2, is DGGITQSPKYLFRKEGQNVTLSCEQNLNHDAMYWYRQDPGQGLRLIYYSQIVNDFQKGDIAEGYSVSREKKESFPLTVTSAQKNPTAFYLCASSRQGGLGYTFGSGTRLTVV.

The chain is built from TRBV30 and TRBJ1-1, with D uncertain. The germline V gene has CDR1 GTSNPN and CDR2 SVGIG (reference sequence). The V end lost 3 bases, the J end lost 8 bases, and 10 bases lay between the germline ends. The CDR3 covers 11 residues. CDR3 sequence: CAWRSLREAFF. The CDR3 DNA reads as TGTGCCTGGAGAAGCCTACGGGAAGCTTTCTTT. The full variable domain, in which reference TRBV30 and TRBJ1-1 provide the parts outside the CDR3, is SQTIHQWPATLVQPVGSPLSLECTVEGTSNPNLYWYRQAAGRGLQLLFYSVGIGQISSEVPQNLSASRPQDRQFILSSKKLLLSDSGFYLCAWRSLREAFFGQGTRLTVV.

The rearrangement joins TRBV28 to TRBJ2-1; TRBD1 aligns across 9 bases. The CDR3 spans 16 residues. Germline trimming cut 8 bases from V and 0 bases from J; bases unmatched to any gene: 8. Germline V gives CDR1 MDHEN, CDR2 SYDVKM. The CDR3 loop is CASGMTGGDSYNEQFF. CDR3 nucleotide sequence: TGTGCCAGCGGCATGACAGGGGGTGACTCCTACAATGAGCAGTTCTTC.

The gene calls are TRBV9 and TRBJ1-2, with D perhaps matching TRBD1 (6 bases). Germline CDR1 reads SGDLS; CDR2 reads YYNGEE. Deletions cut 2 bases from V and 0 bases from J, with 8 bases between. This CDR3 has 14 residues. This CDR3 is CASSVQGTNYGYTF. DNA for the CDR3: TGTGCCAGCAGCGTTCAGGGGACTAACTATGGCTACACCTTC.

V and J are TRBV6-5 and TRBJ2-7; the D gene is possibly TRBD2 (6 bases). V gave up 0 bases and J gave up 3 bases, with 9 bases separating them. This CDR3 region has 14 residues. The germline CDR1 and CDR2 sequences are MNHEY and SVGAGI. The CDR3 sequence is CASSYSRDCYEQYF. The CDR3 coding sequence is TGTGCCAGCAGTTACTCTCGGGACTGCTACGAGCAGTACTTC.

The V gene is TRBV30, the J gene TRBJ1-5; D ambiguous. The germline V gene encodes CDR1 GTSNPN and CDR2 SVGIG (reference sequence). The CDR3 covers 14 residues. Trimming pared 3 bases from V and 5 bases from J, leaving 14 bases between. For the CDR3, the DNA is TGTGCCTGGAGGGGAAGAGGGCCTCATCAGCCCCAGCATTTT. The encoded protein is CAWRGRGPHQPQHF. Full variable domain (outside the CDR3, taken from reference TRBV30 and TRBJ1-5): SQTIHQWPATLVQPVGSPLSLECTVEGTSNPNLYWYRQAAGRGLQLLFYSVGIGQISSEVPQNLSASRPQDRQFILSSKKLLLSDSGFYLCAWRGRGPHQPQHFGDGTRLSIL.

The chain couples TRBV28 to TRBJ2-7, with 7 bases lining up with TRBD2. The CDR3 contains 14 residues. The V and J ends lost 5 bases and 3 bases, in that order; junction bases with no gene match: 7. In germline, CDR1 is MDHEN, CDR2 SYDVKM. CDR3 nucleotide sequence: TGTGCCAGCAGTCCCGGGGACTACAGCTACGAGCAGTACTTC. This sequence encodes CASSPGDYSYEQYF.

The chain carries TRBV6-5 and TRBJ2-5, with a tentative D call TRBD2 (6 bases). The V end was cut by 2 bases, the J end by 7 bases, with 17 bases between. The CDR3 is 15 amino acids. Germline assignment: CDR1 MNHEY and CDR2 SVGAGI. DNA for the CDR3: TGTGCCAGCAGTTACCGTGGGGGGACTCGGGGGACCCAGTACTTC. Amino acid sequence: CASSYRGGTRGTQYF.

The chain recombines TRBV25-1 with TRBJ2-3, with a weak D call TRBD2 (5 bases). Trimming took 6 bases from V and 3 from J, leaving 16 bases between them. The CDR3 runs 15 residues. Germline CDR1 and CDR2: MGHDK and SYGVNS. CDR3 bases: TGTGCCAGCAGCCCGGTTGAGCGCGGGACAGATACGCAGTATTTT. Translation gives CASSPVERGTDTQYF.

This chain joins TRBV5-3 and TRBJ2-3; possible D gene TRBD2, 6 bases. TRBV5-3 is an ORF, with its function uncertain. Trimming cost V 4 bases and J 4 bases, with 16 bases left between them. This CDR3 has 15 amino acids. The CDR3 nucleotides read TGTGCCAGAAGCGACCGGGACCCGGGGGCAGATACGCAGTATTTT. Translated: CARSDRDPGADTQYF.

V gene TRBV7-3 combines with J gene TRBJ1-1, with 7 bases that match TRBD1. CDR1 and CDR2 from the germline V gene are SGHTA and FQGTGA. Trimming cost V 6 bases and J 3 bases; bases outside gene matches: 4. The CDR3 loop spans 13 amino acids. The CDR3 is CASSLDRDTEAFF. The CDR3 DNA reads TGTGCCAGCAGTCTCGACAGGGACACTGAAGCTTTCTTT.

The gene calls are TRBV10-1 and TRBJ2-3; maybe TRBD2 (6 bases). The length of the CDR3 is 13 residues. Per germline, CDR1 WNHNN and CDR2 SYGVQD (reference sequence). V was cut by 8 bases and J by 6 bases, with 15 bases left in between. CDR3 region: CASGRTTWDTQYF. The CDR3 bases are TGCGCCAGCGGTCGGACTACGTGGGATACGCAGTATTTT.

This clone was seen once. The chain couples TRBV19 to TRBJ2-6; 10 nucleotides line up with TRBD1. V lost 4 bases and J lost 1; bases outside the gene matches: 7. The CDR3 contains 18 residues. CDR1 and CDR2 (germline): LNHDA, SQIVND (reference sequence). The CDR3 region is CASSRDRGRISGANVLTF. In nucleotides, the CDR3 is TGTGCCAGTAGTAGGGACAGGGGCCGAATATCTGGGGCCAACGTCCTGACTTTC.

This sequence joins TRBV30 and TRBJ1-1; D call uncertain. Trimming left V 5 bases short and J 6 bases short, with 7 bases between. CDR3 length equals 10 residues. The germline V gene encodes CDR1 GTSNPN and CDR2 SVGIG (reference sequence). CDR3 region: CAWEQSEAFF. Written as DNA, the CDR3 is TGTGCCTGGGAGCAATCTGAAGCTTTCTTT.

This chain connects TRBV6-5 to TRBJ1-1, with 8 nucleotides matching TRBD1. From germline, CDR1 is MNHEY and CDR2 SVGAGI. V shed 5 bases, J shed 4 bases, and the junction held 6 bases outside the gene matches. This CDR3 has 14 amino acids. This CDR3 reads CASSLWTGTTEAFF. The CDR3, as DNA: TGTGCCAGCAGTCTTTGGACAGGGACCACTGAAGCTTTCTTT.

There are a few counts of this clone. The chain couples TRBV7-6 to TRBJ2-5; 8 bases align to TRBD2. The CDR3 runs 14 residues. CDR1 is SGHVS and CDR2 is FNYEAQ in the germline V gene. The trim removed 8 bases at V and 3 bases at J, leaving 8 bases unmatched. The CDR3 DNA sequence: TGTGCCAGCGGCAGACTAGCGAGGAAAGAGACCCAGTACTTC. This codes for CASGRLARKETQYF.

This clone was seen a few times. The CDR3 DNA follows: TGTGCCAGCAAGAGCGGACTTCTATCCACAGATACGCAGTATTTT. Amino acid sequence: CASKSGLLSTDTQYF. The V and J genes are TRBV28 and TRBJ2-3; D might be TRBD2 (5 bases). The germline V gene has CDR1 MDHEN and CDR2 SYDVKM. Trimming shortened V by 7 bases and J by 2 bases, and 16 bases separated the two germline ends. This CDR3 is 15 amino acids long. Supplemented by reference TRBV28 and TRBJ2-3, the full variable domain reads DVKVTQSSRYLVKRTGEKVFLECVQDMDHENMFWYRQDPGLGLRLIYFSYDVKMKEKGDIPEGYSVSREKKERFSLILESASTNQTSMYLCASKSGLLSTDTQYFGPGTRLTVL.

The gene calls are TRBV7-9 and TRBJ2-7; TRBD1 agrees at 12 bases. CDR1 and CDR2 (germline): SEHNR, FQNEAQ (reference sequence). The CDR3 sequence is 15 residues long. V was clipped by 4 bases and J by 5 bases; unmatched bases: 6. DNA of the CDR3: TGTGCCAGCAGCTCCCGGGACAGGGGGCACCACGAGCAGTACTTC. Translating gives CASSSRDRGHHEQYF.